This TCR beta chain was sequenced in a study of CD8 T cells in ankylosing spondylitis. There are a few counts of this clonotype. This CDR3 spans 16 amino acids. The V and J ends lost 1 base and 2 bases respectively, with 12 bases between them. From germline, CDR1 is LNHNV and CDR2 YYDKDF (reference sequence). MiXCR, applied by TCRdb to the 5' RACE reads, yields one record per CDR3 protein. Among some 340,000 distinct CDR3 sequences, approximately 14% were seen once, and the ten largest hold approximately 1.1%. The source is a male donor with ankylosing spondylitis or in good health (not recorded which). This rearrangement joins TRBV15 to TRBJ1-5, with D uncertain. Sequencing was done on a sample of blood, either unsorted or a sorted T cell fraction (not recorded which). The CDR3 nucleotides read TGTGCCACCAGCAGAGGGTTAAGCTTGGGCAATCAGCCCCAGCATTTT. It translates to CATSRGLSLGNQPQHF.